These 22 T cell receptor beta chains came from one sample sequenced in a study. TCRdb recomputed calls from the RT-PCR reads with MiXCR, one row per CDR3 protein. The table includes fewer than 800,000 distinct CDR3 sequences, 12% to 15% detected once. The specimen was memory CD4+ T cells from blood. These receptors came from a female donor in good health, serving as a healthy control.

The sample holds many counts of this clonotype. The J gene is TRBJ1-1, the V gene TRBV6-1; the match to TRBD1 covers 7 bases. Germline V lookup: CDR1 MNHNS, CDR2 SASEGT. CDR3 length: 15 residues. The ends lost 6 bases at V and 1 base at J; junction bases unmatched: 8. The CDR3: CASSPRQGRNTEAFF. CDR3 bases: TGTGCCAGCAGCCCCCGACAGGGTCGGAACACTGAAGCTTTCTTT.

The chain joins TRBV5-1 to TRBJ1-1, with a tentative D call TRBD1 (5 bases). V lost 4 bases to trimming and J lost 2 bases, with 12 bases between them. The CDR3 length is 14 residues. The germline CDR1 and CDR2 sequences are SGHRS and YFSETQ. This chain's CDR3 is CASSGTGENTEAFF. The CDR3 nucleotides read TGCGCCAGCAGCGGAACAGGAGAAAACACTGAAGCTTTCTTT.

This clonotype was found many times. This rearrangement joins TRBV7-9 to TRBJ2-7, with a tentative D call TRBD2 (5 bases). The CDR3 is 15 amino acids. The V gene's germline CDR1 is SEHNR and CDR2 FQNEAQ (reference sequence). Between the trimmed V and J ends, which lost 2 bases and 0 bases, there was a span of 11 bases. The CDR3 region has the DNA TGTGCCAGCAGCTTAACGTGGGAGCCCTCCTACGAGCAGTACTTC. Its translation is CASSLTWEPSYEQYF.

The rearrangement uses TRBV6-5 and TRBJ1-6, with D possibly matching TRBD1 (5 bases). The CDR3 is 14 amino acids. CDR1 is MNHEY, CDR2 SVGAGI, per germline. V lost 7 bases to trimming and J lost 6 bases, with 13 bases between them. Here the CDR3 reads CASKRTPGNSPLHF. The CDR3 coding sequence is TGTGCCAGCAAAAGGACACCTGGTAATTCACCCCTCCACTTT.

The chain has TRBV3-1 and TRBJ2-6; D not resolved. The CDR3 consists of 16 residues. Deletions cut 2 bases from V and 4 bases from J, with 12 bases between. Germline values: CDR1 LGHDT, CDR2 YNNKEL (reference sequence). In nucleotides, the CDR3 is TGTGCCAGCAGCCAAATATGGAACCTGGGGGCCAACGTCCTGACTTTC. It specifies CASSQIWNLGANVLTF.

This clonotype has at least ten counts. This chain links TRBV6-5 with TRBJ2-1; 7 positions match TRBD2. The CDR3 consists of 14 residues. Germline CDR1 is MNHEY and CDR2 is SVGAGI. V was pared by 10 bases and J by 4 bases, with 10 bases of the junction left unmatched. The CDR3 sequence: CATSPWREYNEQFF. For the CDR3, the DNA is TGTGCCACCTCTCCCTGGCGGGAGTACAATGAGCAGTTCTTC.

The chain has TRBV27 and TRBJ2-7; 10 positions agree with TRBD2. V lost 6 bases and J lost 7; bases outside the gene matches: 12. Germline CDR1 reads MNHEY; CDR2 reads SMNVEV (reference sequence). This CDR3 is built from 15 residues. CDR3 sequence reads: CASSTSLAGVREQYF. CDR3 DNA: TGTGCCAGCAGCACCTCGCTAGCGGGAGTTCGTGAGCAGTACTTC.

This clonotype was observed many times. J is TRBJ2-2 and V is TRBV4-3; D unresolved. There are 16 residues in the CDR3. V was trimmed by 0 bases and J by 5 bases, leaving 13 bases between them. Looked up from germline, CDR1 is LGHNA and CDR2 is YSLEER. CDR3 bases: TGCGCCAGCAGCCAAGATTCGGCCGCCAGGACCGGGGAGCTGTTTTTT. This gives the protein CASSQDSAARTGELFF.

There are a few counts of this clonotype. The CDR3 sequence is CASSLGDTATYEQYF. The CDR3 DNA sequence: TGCGCCAGCAGCTTAGGGGACACCGCCACCTACGAGCAGTACTTC. The chain carries TRBV5-1 and TRBJ2-7, with D possibly TRBD1 on 6 matching bases. Deletions cut 2 bases from V and 2 bases from J, with 14 bases between. The CDR3 totals 15 residues. Germline CDR1 is SGHRS and CDR2 is YFSETQ.

This clonotype turned up a few times. V usage is TRBV9 and J usage is TRBJ2-2; unclear D gene. CDR1 SGDLS and CDR2 YYNGEE come from the germline V gene. The length of the CDR3 is 16 residues. Trimming removed 0 bases at V and 1 base at J, with 10 bases between. The CDR3 here is CASSVEVWRNTGELFF. The CDR3 DNA follows: TGTGCCAGCAGCGTAGAAGTATGGCGGAACACCGGGGAGCTGTTTTTT.

V usage is TRBV7-2 and J usage is TRBJ1-2; 7 bases map to TRBD1. This CDR3 has 14 residues. Losses at the gene ends were 6 bases for V and 5 bases for J; bases not matched to a gene: 9. The germline V gene has CDR1 SGHTA and CDR2 FQGNSA. The CDR3 reads CASSAGTVVYGYTF. The CDR3, as DNA: TGTGCCAGCAGTGCCGGGACAGTGGTTTATGGCTACACCTTC. The variable domain in full, with the rest retrieved from reference TRBV7-2 and TRBJ1-2, is GAGVSQSPSNKVTEKGKDVELRCDPISGHTALYWYRQSLGQGLEFLIYFQGNSAPDKSGLPSDRFSAERTGGSVSTLTIQRTQQEDSAVYLCASSAGTVVYGYTFGSGTRLTVV.

Of note for this clonotype: This may stem from a read error, because a much larger clone lies one nucleotide away. The chain couples TRBV9 to TRBJ2-2; TRBD1 matches at 8 bases. Germline CDR1 reads SGDLS; CDR2 reads YYNGEE. The CDR3 covers 18 residues. For the CDR3, the DNA is TGTGCCAGCAGCGTAGTAATAGGGGCAGGGGGCATCACCAGGGAGCTGTTTTTT. Its translation: CASSVVIGAGGITRELFF.

In DNA, the CDR3 is TGCAGTGCTCCGAGTGGGGTCTCCTACGAGCAGTACTTC. Its translation is CSAPSGVSYEQYF. The chain carries TRBV20-1 and TRBJ2-7; D gene ambiguous. This CDR3 has 13 amino acids. Trimming pared 5 bases from V and 0 bases from J, leaving 11 bases between. Germline V gives CDR1 DFQATT, CDR2 SNEGSKA (reference sequence).

The rearrangement joins TRBV12-3 or TRBV12-4 to TRBJ2-7, with TRBD1 matching 8 bases. This CDR3 region has 13 residues. V was clipped by 6 bases and J by 2 bases; unmatched bases: 3. The CDR3 nucleotides read TGTGCCAGCAGCATGGGACAGGCCTACGAGCAGTACTTC. It is translated as CASSMGQAYEQYF.

This chain uses TRBV5-1 with TRBJ1-1; D ambiguous. V lost 0 bases, J lost 5 bases, and 14 bases lay in between. The CDR3 totals 15 residues. Germline assignment: CDR1 SGHRS and CDR2 YFSETQ. The CDR3 DNA sequence: TGCGCCAGCAGCTTGGAACGACTGGGGAAAACTGAAGCTTTCTTT. This gives the protein CASSLERLGKTEAFF.

This chain uses TRBV12-3 or TRBV12-4 with TRBJ2-1; D may be TRBD2 (5 bases). CDR3 length: 17 residues. V was trimmed by 2 bases and J by 0 bases, leaving 14 bases between them. The CDR3 here is CASSLSPSWSSYNEQFF. The CDR3 nucleotides read TGTGCCAGCAGTTTATCGCCTAGCTGGAGCTCCTACAATGAGCAGTTCTTC.

The chain is built from TRBV10-2 and TRBJ2-7, with D perhaps matching TRBD1 (6 bases). This CDR3 has 12 amino acids. Germline lookup yields CDR1 WSHSY and CDR2 SAAADI. V shed 10 bases and J shed 5 bases, with 15 bases lying between them. The CDR3 here is CATQHRENEQYF. The CDR3 region has the DNA TGCGCCACCCAACACAGGGAGAACGAGCAGTACTTC.

The genes are TRBV3-1 and TRBJ1-1; no clear D gene. CDR1 and CDR2 (germline): LGHDT, YNNKEL (reference sequence). V was shortened by 4 bases and J by 3 bases, with 12 bases between the two germline ends. This CDR3 is built from 14 residues. CDR3 sequence: CASSPSIRDTEAFF. CDR3 in DNA: TGTGCCAGCAGCCCCTCCATTAGGGACACTGAAGCTTTCTTT.

This clonotype has ten or more counts. This chain connects TRBV7-9 to TRBJ2-3; 7 nucleotides agree with TRBD2. This CDR3 has 14 amino acids. V shed 5 bases, J shed 2 bases, and the junction held 4 bases outside the gene matches. Germline V gene data show CDR1 as SEHNR and CDR2 as FQNEAQ (reference sequence). The CDR3 DNA sequence: TGTGCCAGCAGCCGGGCGGGGGACACAGATACGCAGTATTTT. Its protein is CASSRAGDTDTQYF.

The chain recombines TRBV7-9 with TRBJ2-3; possible D gene TRBD2, 5 bases. This CDR3 region has 14 residues. V shed 3 bases and J shed 8 bases, with 15 bases lying between them. Germline V gives CDR1 SEHNR, CDR2 FQNEAQ (reference sequence). The DNA for the CDR3 is TGTGCCAGCAGCTTCGGTTATCTGGCGGGTACGCAGTATTTT. It codes for CASSFGYLAGTQYF.

This clonotype was seen many times. CDR3: CASSLEGARVSGTEAFF. The CDR3 DNA is TGTGCCAGCAGTTTGGAGGGGGCCCGGGTTTCGGGCACTGAAGCTTTCTTT. The rearrangement links TRBV27 to TRBJ1-1; TRBD1 aligns across 7 bases. V dropped 3 bases and J dropped 4; count of bases not matched to a gene: 14. The CDR3 sequence is 17 residues long. The V gene's germline CDR1 is MNHEY and CDR2 SMNVEV (reference sequence).

This clonotype was seen repeatedly, ten times or more. The J gene is TRBJ2-7, the V gene TRBV7-8; possibly TRBD2 for D (5 bases). Germline CDR1 is SGHVS and CDR2 is FQNEAQ. V lost 1 base, J lost 1 base, and 11 bases lay in between. The CDR3 is made up of 15 amino acids. CDR3 loop: CASSLEFDYSYEQYF. CDR3 in DNA: TGTGCCAGCAGCTTAGAATTCGACTATTCCTACGAGCAGTACTTC.